The next 13 T cell receptor beta chains were all read from a single sample in a study of vaccination effects on CD4 cells after COVID-19. Using viral peptide pools, the ViraFEST assay grew out antigen-specific CD4+ T cells prior to sequencing. With approximately 10 days of culture completed, CD4+ T cells were isolated. Participants completed two doses of the BNT162b2 or mRNA-1273 vaccine. These receptors lack a known antigen. Here immunoSEQ multiplex PCR was the method, and the copy in TCRdb shows in-frame clones only, minus some. The sample lists about 31,000 clones; over 55% were seen once. Sequencing used CD4+ T cells from PBMCs cultured with SARS-CoV-2 spike peptides, obtained after COVID-19 vaccination. The receptors derive from a human donor who received a COVID-19 vaccine.

The chain's CDR3 is CASAISGLAGGQGNEQFF. Here the CDR3 DNA reads TGTGCCAGCGCTATAAGTGGGTTAGCGGGGGGGCAGGGGAATGAGCAGTTCTTC. The chain combines TRBV19 with TRBJ2-1; 11 bases align to TRBD2. The CDR3 runs 18 residues. After removal of 9 bases from V and 7 bases from J, the junction contained 20 bases not matched to a gene. Germline CDR1 and CDR2: LNHDA and SQIVND (reference sequence).

This clone was counted only a few times. This chain uses TRBV18 with TRBJ1-1; 9 nucleotides line up with TRBD1. Losses at the gene ends were 6 bases for V and 5 bases for J; bases not matched to a gene: 7. The CDR3 has 14 residues. Germline V gene data show CDR1 as KGHSH and CDR2 as LQKENI. In nucleotides, the CDR3 is TGTGCCAGCTCCGAGGGACAGGGTGGGACTGAAGCTTTCTTT. Translation gives CASSEGQGGTEAFF.

V gene TRBV7-9 combines with J gene TRBJ1-1; tentatively, D is TRBD1 (6 bases). V lost 2 bases to trimming and J lost 4 bases, with 11 bases between them. There are 14 residues in the CDR3. Germline V gives CDR1 SEHNR, CDR2 FQNEAQ (reference sequence). CDR3 residues: CASSLSGARTEAFF. The CDR3 region has the DNA TGTGCCAGCAGCTTATCAGGGGCCCGCACTGAAGCTTTCTTT.

This clone was observed a few times. The chain joins TRBV14 to TRBJ2-2; D is undetermined. The CDR3 is 15 amino acids. The germline V and J ends were trimmed by 5 bases and 5 bases, with 15 bases remaining between them. The germline CDR1 and CDR2 sequences are SGHDN and FVKESK. The CDR3 bases are TGTGCCAGCAGCTCGATCCCGGGTGGGACCGGGGAGCTGTTTTTT. This sequence encodes CASSSIPGGTGELFF.

This clone has only one observation. The genes are TRBV7-6 and TRBJ2-2; D possibly corresponds to TRBD2 (5 bases). V was shortened by 2 bases and J by 4 bases, with 14 bases between the two germline ends. The CDR3 has 16 residues. Germline assignment: CDR1 SGHVS and CDR2 FNYEAQ. The CDR3 DNA follows: TGTGCCAGCAGCTTAACCCCTCGGACTCGCACCGGGGAGCTGTTTTTT. Its protein is CASSLTPRTRTGELFF.

This rearrangement joins TRBV5-4 to TRBJ1-4; D call uncertain. Germline values: CDR1 SGHNT, CDR2 YYREEE (reference sequence). The CDR3 contains 17 residues. Trimming took off 4 bases at V and 0 bases at J, with 16 bases between the two ends. This chain's CDR3 is CASSHNTHSSTNEKLFF. CDR3 in DNA: TGTGCCAGCAGCCATAACACCCACTCATCAACTAATGAAAAACTGTTTTTT. The variable domain in full, with the rest retrieved from reference TRBV5-4 and TRBJ1-4, is ETGVTQSPTHLIKTRGQQVTLRCSSQSGHNTVSWYQQALGQGPQFIFQYYREEENGRGNFPPRFSGLQFPNYSSELNVNALELDDSALYLCASSHNTHSSTNEKLFFGSGTQLSVL.

The chain employs TRBV5-1 and TRBJ2-5; the match to TRBD2 covers 9 bases. Germline loops: CDR1 SGHRS, CDR2 YFSETQ. J gave up 1 base and V 5 bases, and 9 bases lay outside the gene matches. The length of the CDR3 is 16 residues. CDR3 sequence reads: CASSLQSGGTQETQYF. The CDR3 DNA reads as TGCGCCAGCAGTCTTCAAAGCGGGGGGACCCAAGAGACCCAGTACTTC.

The chain joins TRBV11-3 to TRBJ2-3; 9 nucleotides line up with TRBD2. The germline V gene has CDR1 SGHNT and CDR2 YENEEA. The V and J ends lost 3 bases and 3 bases, in that order; junction bases with no gene match: 4. The CDR3 consists of 15 residues. The CDR3 nucleotides are TGTGCCAGCAGCTTTAGCGGGAGTTCGACAGATACGCAGTATTTT. The encoded protein is CASSFSGSSTDTQYF.

The gene calls are TRBV3-1 (or the pseudogene TRBV3-2) and TRBJ2-7; D is possibly TRBD2 (6 bases). Germline-derived CDR1 and CDR2 are LGHDT and YNNKEL (reference sequence). The V end was cut by 1 base, the J end by 2 bases, with 9 bases between. This CDR3 has 14 residues. CDR3 region: CASSQAGLTYEQYF. CDR3 in DNA: TGTGCCAGCAGCCAAGCGGGACTGACCTACGAGCAGTACTTC.

V is TRBV6-6 and J is TRBJ2-7; possibly TRBD2 for D (6 bases). V was trimmed by 2 bases and J by 7 bases, leaving 15 bases between them. CDR1 and CDR2 (germline): MNHNY, SVGAGI (reference sequence). This CDR3 region has 14 residues. In DNA form, the CDR3 reads TGTGCCAGCAGTTACGTGGCCCCAGGAGGGGAGCAGTACTTC. Translating gives CASSYVAPGGEQYF.

This clone was detected once. This chain links TRBV5-1 with TRBJ1-4; 10 bases are shared with TRBD1. The V and J ends lost 2 bases and 2 bases, in that order; junction bases with no gene match: 3. The CDR3 contains 16 residues. The germline V gene has CDR1 SGHRS and CDR2 YFSETQ. CDR3 sequence: CASSFGQGGTNEKLFF. The CDR3 DNA follows: TGCGCCAGCAGCTTCGGACAGGGGGGCACTAATGAAAAACTGTTTTTT.

The chain uses TRBV24-1 and TRBJ2-3; 10 bases map to TRBD1. Trimming removed 0 bases from V and 4 bases from J; junction bases left unmatched: 6. CDR1 is KGHDR, CDR2 SFDVKD, per germline. The CDR3 consists of 17 residues. The CDR3 loop reads CATSDLGQGDGADTQYF. CDR3 in DNA: TGTGCCACCAGTGATTTGGGACAGGGGGACGGAGCAGATACGCAGTATTTT.

The chain recombines TRBV3-1 (or the pseudogene TRBV3-2) with TRBJ2-1; D perhaps matches TRBD2 (6 bases). The CDR3 has 15 residues. The germline V gene has CDR1 LGHDT and CDR2 YNNKEL (reference sequence). V shed 3 bases and J shed 5 bases, with 14 bases lying between them. CDR3 sequence reads: CASSQTPGLNNEQFF. In DNA form, the CDR3 reads TGTGCCAGCAGCCAGACTCCGGGACTTAACAATGAGCAGTTCTTC.